A selection of T cell receptor beta chains follows, all from one sample in a study of molecular identifiers for immune sequencing clone quantification. Via MiXCR, TCRdb re-called the PCR reads, giving one row per CDR3 protein. Of under 600,000 distinct CDR3 sequences detected, 20% to 25% appear once; the ten largest clones hold about 0.84%. The source material was naive CD8+ T cells from blood, with Jurkat cell RNA spiked in. The receptors come from a human donor in good health. Some libraries in this study had Jurkat cell RNA spiked in. Both conserved end residues are part of each CDR3. The D gene is left open where the match is weak. The listing skips clone size in some rows; elsewhere it reads once, few, many or a size class.

j_call,clone_size,d_call,v_call,cdr3_aa,cdr3_nt
TRBJ2-3,NA,NA,TRBV6-6,CASSAYRANRSTDTQYF,TGTGCCAGCAGTGCCTACCGGGCTAACCGCAGCACAGATACGCAGTATTTT
TRBJ2-6,many,NA,TRBV28,CASSPRLAGANVLTF,TGTGCCAGCAGTCCGAGACTGGCTGGGGCCAACGTCCTGACTTTC
TRBJ2-3,few,NA,TRBV27,CASSLEITGLSTDTQYF,TGTGCCAGCAGTCTCGAGATCACCGGGTTAAGCACAGATACGCAGTATTTT
TRBJ2-7,few,TRBD1,TRBV19,CASGTGTPSYEQYF,TGTGCCAGTGGGACAGGGACCCCTTCCTACGAGCAGTACTTC
TRBJ2-5,NA,NA,TRBV20-1,CSAKEETQYF,TGCAGTGCTAAAGAAGAGACCCAGTACTTC
TRBJ1-5,many,TRBD1,TRBV9,CASSGQGALTQHF,TGTGCCAGCAGCGGACAGGGGGCCTTGACCCAGCATTTT
TRBJ2-7,few,TRBD2,TRBV20-1,CSAEAGDAYEQYF,TGCAGTGCGGAAGCGGGAGATGCCTACGAGCAGTACTTC
TRBJ2-3,many,NA,TRBV7-6,CASSLAERLDTQYF,TGTGCCAGCAGCTTAGCGGAGCGGCTAGATACGCAGTATTTT
TRBJ2-1,few,TRBD2,TRBV7-9,CASSILAGGNNEQFF,TGTGCCAGCAGCATATTAGCGGGAGGGAACAATGAGCAGTTCTTC
TRBJ2-7,NA,TRBD1,TRBV30,CAWGGDRGPDLISCEQYF,TGTGCCTGGGGGGGGGACAGGGGGCCCGACCTCATTTCCTGCGAGCAGTACTTC
TRBJ2-1,many,TRBD2,TRBV7-9,CASSLLLAGGYNEQFF,TGTGCCAGCAGCCTCCTACTAGCGGGAGGATACAATGAGCAGTTCTTC
TRBJ2-7,few,NA,TRBV7-9,CSPVGGAIVSYEQYF,TGTTCCCCGGTGGGGGGGGCCATCGTCTCCTACGAGCAGTACTTC
TRBJ2-1,NA,TRBD1,TRBV5-1,CASSFRQGLDNEQFF,TGCGCCAGCAGCTTTAGACAGGGGCTGGACAATGAGCAGTTCTTC
TRBJ1-3,many,NA,TRBV14,CASSPAGRSSGNTIYF,TGTGCCAGCAGCCCGGCAGGTCGATCGTCTGGAAACACCATATATTTT
TRBJ2-3,few,NA,TRBV19,CASSKVGEGTDTQYF,TGTGCCAGTAGTAAGGTCGGGGAAGGCACAGATACGCAGTATTTT
TRBJ2-1,NA,NA,TRBV5-6,CASSPGHKFGNEQFF,TGTGCCAGCAGCCCAGGACATAAGTTTGGGAATGAGCAGTTCTTC
TRBJ1-2,NA,NA,TRBV2,CASSEALVTVHGYTF,TGTGCCAGCAGTGAAGCGTTAGTCACAGTACATGGCTACACCTTC
TRBJ2-2,NA,NA,TRBV19,CASRDGTGELFF,TGTGCCAGTAGGGACGGCACCGGGGAGCTGTTTTTT
TRBJ1-1,many,TRBD1,TRBV4-3,CASSQDPGQGNTEAFF,TGCGCCAGCAGCCAAGATCCAGGACAGGGGAACACTGAAGCTTTCTTT
TRBJ2-7,NA,NA,TRBV7-2,CARSPGAGSYEQYF,TGTGCCAGAAGCCCGGGGGCGGGGTCCTACGAGCAGTACTTC
TRBJ2-3,few,NA,TRBV20-1,CSARLGASLLSTDTQYF,TGCAGTGCTAGACTCGGGGCTAGTCTACTTAGCACAGATACGCAGTATTTT
TRBJ2-7,NA,NA,TRBV27,CVSSFRQSYEQYF,TGTGTCAGCAGTTTTCGGCAGTCCTACGAGCAGTACTTC
TRBJ2-3,many,TRBD2,TRBV5-1,CASSGDGVAGRAGITDTQYF,TGCGCCAGCAGCGGGGATGGCGTAGCGGGGAGGGCCGGAATAACAGATACGCAGTATTTT
TRBJ2-5,many,NA,TRBV12-3/TRBV12-4,CASSHRGETQYF,TGTGCCAGCAGCCACCGGGGGGAGACCCAGTACTTC
TRBJ1-1,many,TRBD1,TRBV27,CASSPITGGTEAFF,TGTGCCAGCAGCCCCATTACAGGGGGCACTGAAGCTTTCTTT
TRBJ2-5,NA,TRBD2,TRBV3-1,CASSQGTSGRVHETQYF,TGTGCCAGCAGCCAAGGGACTAGCGGGAGGGTTCACGAGACCCAGTACTTC
TRBJ2-5,few,TRBD2,TRBV28,CASSQRVAGGWETQYF,TGTGCCAGCAGCCAAAGGGTTGCGGGAGGGTGGGAGACCCAGTACTTC
TRBJ2-5,NA,NA,TRBV12-3/TRBV12-4,CAGSLIGTQYF,TGTGCCGGCAGCTTGATAGGGACCCAGTACTTC
TRBJ2-7,many,TRBD1,TRBV7-2,CASSLLGDRGFQYF,TGTGCCAGCAGCTTACTTGGGGACAGGGGCTTTCAGTACTTC
TRBJ2-4,NA,NA,TRBV9,CASSEGGEAKNIQYF,TGTGCCAGCAGCGAGGGGGGGGAAGCCAAAAACATTCAGTACTTC
TRBJ1-1,many,TRBD1,TRBV2,CAMRDRVNTEAFF,TGTGCCATGAGGGACAGGGTGAACACTGAAGCTTTCTTT
TRBJ2-3,many,TRBD2,TRBV7-6,CASSSGTSGSTDTQYF,TGTGCCAGCAGCTCGGGGACTAGCGGGAGTACAGATACGCAGTATTTT
TRBJ1-1,many,NA,TRBV28,CASRFSHKYGTEAFF,TGTGCCAGCAGGTTTTCACACAAATACGGGACTGAAGCTTTCTTT
TRBJ1-1,many,NA,TRBV6-2/TRBV6-3,CASIPTPREYTEAFF,TGTGCCAGCATCCCTACCCCACGGGAGTACACTGAAGCTTTCTTT
TRBJ2-5,NA,TRBD2,TRBV2,CASSGLAGGQETQYF,TGTGCCAGCAGTGGGTTAGCGGGGGGCCAAGAGACCCAGTACTTC
TRBJ2-3,many,NA,TRBV6-5,CASSYDGSTDTQYF,TGTGCCAGCAGTTATGACGGCAGCACAGATACGCAGTATTTT
TRBJ1-1,many,NA,TRBV6-2/TRBV6-3,CASSYGPGEAFF,TGTGCCAGCAGTTACGGTCCAGGTGAAGCTTTCTTT
TRBJ1-1,many,NA,TRBV4-1,CASSQERMNTEAFF,TGCGCCAGCAGCCAAGAACGGATGAACACTGAAGCTTTCTTT
TRBJ1-3,many,NA,TRBV6-5,CASSYYSGAGSGNTIYF,TGTGCCAGCAGTTACTACTCTGGGGCAGGGTCTGGAAACACCATATATTTT
TRBJ2-3,NA,NA,TRBV6-1,CASNEDGWAGRYTQYF,TGTGCCAGCAATGAAGATGGTTGGGCAGGGAGGTATACGCAGTATTTT
TRBJ2-1,NA,NA,TRBV20-1,CSARDGLTEEQFF,TGCAGTGCTAGAGACGGCTTAACAGAGGAGCAGTTCTTC
TRBJ1-1,NA,NA,TRBV6-2/TRBV6-3,CASSYGHEDMNTEAFF,TGTGCCAGCAGTTACGGACACGAGGACATGAACACTGAAGCTTTCTTT
TRBJ2-3,NA,NA,TRBV3-1,CASSPDSSRHTDTQYF,TGTGCCAGCAGCCCGGACTCCTCTCGGCACACAGATACGCAGTATTTT
TRBJ2-4,NA,TRBD1,TRBV12-5,CASDQRGLGQLAKNIQYF,TGTGCTAGTGACCAAAGGGGGCTTGGACAATTAGCCAAAAACATTCAGTACTTC
TRBJ2-7,NA,TRBD1,TRBV5-6,CASTGQEGSYKQYF,TGTGCCAGCACCGGACAGGAAGGTTCCTACAAGCAGTACTTC
TRBJ1-2,NA,TRBD1,TRBV19,CASSNPKTGTYGCTF,TGTGCCAGTAGTAACCCCAAGACAGGGACCTATGGCTGCACCTTC
TRBJ2-2,many,TRBD2,TRBV6-2/TRBV6-3,CASTSGIRTGELFF,TGTGCCAGCACTAGCGGGATTCGCACCGGGGAGCTGTTTTTT
TRBJ2-1,NA,NA,TRBV4-3,CASSQDRGDSYNEQFF,TGCGCCAGCAGCCAAGATAGGGGCGATTCCTACAATGAGCAGTTCTTC
TRBJ2-2,few,NA,TRBV6-5,CASRIVIANTGELFF,TGTGCCAGCAGGATTGTTATCGCGAACACCGGGGAGCTGTTTTTT
TRBJ1-5,few,TRBD1,TRBV10-3,CAISADRAGQPQHF,TGTGCCATCAGTGCCGACAGGGCGGGTCAGCCCCAGCATTTT
TRBJ1-6,many,TRBD1,TRBV12-3/TRBV12-4,CASRATGGNSPLHF,TGTGCCAGCAGAGCGACAGGGGGTAACTCACCCCTCCACTTT
TRBJ2-1,once,TRBD2,TRBV13,CASSSHTTFIGASGSYNEQFF,TGTGCCAGCAGCTCACATACGACTTTCATAGGGGCTAGCGGCTCCTACAATGAGCAGTTCTTC
TRBJ1-1,many,NA,TRBV27,CASSTTANTEAFF,TGTGCCAGCAGCACAACAGCGAACACTGAAGCTTTCTTT
TRBJ2-2,NA,NA,TRBV27,CASSHRTNTGELFF,TGTGCCAGCAGTCACCGGACTAACACCGGGGAGCTGTTTTTT
TRBJ2-2,many,NA,TRBV29-1,CSAWDTTAGELFF,TGCAGCGCATGGGACACCACGGCAGGGGAGCTGTTTTTT
TRBJ1-6,NA,NA,TRBV20-1,CSARDPDLLFGNSPLHF,TGCAGTGCTAGAGACCCGGACCTTCTCTTTGGGAATTCACCCCTCCACTTT